One and the same sample provided the 28 T cell receptor beta chains below, sequenced in a study of cytomegalovirus exposure and HLA in healthy donors. Primers included in the PCR were 60 Vbeta and 13 Jbeta primers. This table comes from immunoSEQ multiplex PCR, and its TCRdb copy is limited to in-frame clones, with some not included. This table holds roughly 150,000 clones, about four fifths found once. The source material was PBMCs. These receptor sequences come from a male donor in good health and CMV-seropositive.

The chain employs TRBV5-4 and TRBJ2-1, with TRBD1 as a possible D gene (5 bases). CDR1 and CDR2 (germline): SGHNT, YYREEE (reference sequence). There are 15 residues in the CDR3. The ends were cut back, 2 bases at V and 3 bases at J, with 12 bases in the middle. This CDR3 reads CASSLDRNFYNEQFF. DNA of the CDR3: TGTGCCAGCAGCTTAGACAGAAACTTCTACAATGAGCAGTTCTTC.

The V and J genes are TRBV4-1 and TRBJ1-5; D is unclear. Germline loops: CDR1 MGHRA, CDR2 YSYEKL. CDR3 length: 14 residues. Trimming stripped 0 bases from V and 4 bases from J, with 7 bases between. CDR3 sequence reads: CASSQDEGNQPQHF. CDR3 nucleotides: TGCGCCAGCAGCCAAGATGAGGGAAATCAGCCCCAGCATTTT.

The V gene is TRBV7-9, the J gene TRBJ1-5; D is ambiguous. This CDR3 is 14 amino acids long. Between the trimmed V and J ends, which lost 2 bases and 4 bases, there was a span of 9 bases. Per the germline V gene, CDR1 is SEHNR and CDR2 is FQNEAQ (reference sequence). CDR3 coding DNA: TGTGCCAGCAGCTTATACGACTCTAATCAGCCCCAGCATTTT. Translated: CASSLYDSNQPQHF.

This chain joins TRBV10-3 and TRBJ1-2; 7 bases agree with TRBD1. The germline CDR1 and CDR2 sequences are ENHRY and SYGVKD. V dropped 7 bases and J dropped 0; count of bases not matched to a gene: 8. This CDR3 is built from 15 residues. This CDR3 reads CAITLDRAANYGYTF. In DNA form, the CDR3 reads TGTGCCATCACCTTAGACAGGGCAGCTAACTATGGCTACACCTTC.

V and J are TRBV10-2 and TRBJ1-1; TRBD1 might be the D (5 bases). Germline CDR1 reads WSHSY; CDR2 reads SAAADI. This CDR3 has 14 amino acids. Trimming took off 6 bases at V and 3 bases at J, with 14 bases between the two ends. The CDR3 nucleotides are TGCGCCAGCAGATTTGGGGCTTTGTACACTGAAGCTTTCTTT. It encodes CASRFGALYTEAFF.

The CDR3 coding sequence is TGTGCCAGCAGGCGGGAATCGAACACCGGGGAGCTGTTTTTT. Translation gives CASRRESNTGELFF. J is TRBJ2-2 and V is TRBV7-2, with D perhaps matching TRBD2 (6 bases). The V gene's germline CDR1 is SGHTA and CDR2 FQGNSA. Trimming took off 6 bases at V and 0 bases at J, with 8 bases between the two ends. There are 14 residues in the CDR3.

The chain combines TRBV21-1 with TRBJ1-4; whether TRBD1, the table's D call, matches the DNA was not checked. TRBV21-1 is a documented pseudogene. This CDR3 is 15 amino acids long. The CDR3 nucleotides are TGTGCCAGCAGACTTTTGGACAGGGAGCGGGAAAAACTGTTTTTT. It is translated as CASRLLDREREKLFF.

The chain has TRBV5-8 and TRBJ2-3; 10 bases are a match to TRBD2. V dropped 0 bases and J dropped 3; count of bases not matched to a gene: 4. The germline V gene encodes CDR1 SGHTS and CDR2 YDEGEE. The CDR3 contains 16 residues. The CDR3 DNA is TGTGCCAGCAGCTTGGGGGCTAGCGGGGGTACAGATACGCAGTATTTT. This translates into CASSLGASGGTDTQYF.

This clone has a single count. This rearrangement joins TRBV5-1 to TRBJ2-4; 7 nucleotides align to TRBD1. The CDR3 is 18 amino acids. CDR1 and CDR2 from the germline V gene are SGHRS and YFSETQ. V shed 0 bases and J 0 bases; nucleotides not matched to a gene: 9. The CDR3 loop is CASSLEGLGQIAKNIQYF. DNA of the CDR3: TGCGCCAGCAGCTTGGAAGGGCTGGGACAGATAGCCAAAAACATTCAGTACTTC.

The chain carries TRBV19 and TRBJ2-5; D gene ambiguous. Germline V gene sequence: CDR1 LNHDA, CDR2 SQIVND (reference sequence). V was clipped by 6 bases and J by 5 bases, with 13 bases between them. CDR3 length: 13 amino acids. This chain's CDR3 is CASRLLTEETQYF. The CDR3 DNA is TGTGCCAGTAGATTACTAACTGAGGAGACCCAGTACTTC.

V usage is TRBV9 and J usage is TRBJ2-3; weak D call: TRBD1 (7 bases). The CDR3 covers 14 residues. V was clipped by 0 bases and J by 4 bases, with 9 bases between them. Germline V CDR1 and CDR2: SGDLS, YYNGEE. The CDR3 DNA reads as TGTGCCAGCAGCGTAGGCGGGACAGCAGATACGCAGTATTTT. Translating it yields CASSVGGTADTQYF.

V usage is TRBV9 and J usage is TRBJ1-1, with D possibly TRBD1 on 6 matching bases. From germline, CDR1 is SGDLS and CDR2 YYNGEE. The CDR3 has 15 amino acids. The V and J ends lost 4 bases and 6 bases respectively, with 19 bases between them. Written as DNA, the CDR3 is TGTGCCAGCAGCCAAGATAGGGGGTTGGGGTCTGAAGCTTTCTTT. Its protein product is CASSQDRGLGSEAFF.

The chain is built from TRBV6-1 and TRBJ2-3; 10 bases agree with TRBD2. This CDR3 has 17 amino acids. J was trimmed by 0 bases and V by 2 bases; bases with no gene match: 5. Germline V lookup: CDR1 MNHNS, CDR2 SASEGT. The DNA for the CDR3 is TGTGCCAGCAGTGAATGGGCTAGCGGGAGAAGCACAGATACGCAGTATTTT. Translation gives CASSEWASGRSTDTQYF.

This clone was found a few times. The chain employs TRBV5-6 and TRBJ1-2; maybe TRBD1 (5 bases). V was shortened by 1 base and J by 6 bases, with 10 bases between the two germline ends. The CDR3 spans 13 residues. Germline loops: CDR1 SGHDT, CDR2 YYEEEE. CDR3 region: CASSLWGVHGYTF. The CDR3 DNA sequence: TGTGCCAGCAGCTTGTGGGGGGTTCATGGCTACACCTTC.

Note on this clone: Other nucleotide sequences in the sample specify the same CDR3. V gene TRBV7-2 combines with J gene TRBJ2-5; TRBD2 agrees at 10 bases. The CDR3 extends over 15 amino acids. The trim removed 2 bases at V and 5 bases at J, leaving 5 bases unmatched. The germline V gene encodes CDR1 SGHTA and CDR2 FQGNSA. CDR3 region: CASSLQRGGRETQYF. CDR3 in DNA: TGTGCCAGCAGCTTACAGCGGGGGGGCCGGGAGACCCAGTACTTC. The variable domain in full, completed from reference TRBV7-2 and TRBJ2-5, reads GAGVSQSPSNKVTEKGKDVELRCDPISGHTALYWYRQSLGQGLEFLIYFQGNSAPDKSGLPSDRFSAERTGGSVSTLTIQRTQQEDSAVYLCASSLQRGGRETQYFGPGTRLLVL.

The rearrangement uses TRBV28 and TRBJ1-5; 8 bases align to TRBD1. V shed 6 bases and J 4 bases; nucleotides not matched to a gene: 11. The germline V gene encodes CDR1 MDHEN and CDR2 SYDVKM. The CDR3 is made up of 16 amino acids. The DNA of the CDR3 is TGTGCCAGCAGAGTCGCTGGGACAGGAGATAATCAGCCCCAGCATTTT. Encoded protein: CASRVAGTGDNQPQHF.

The gene calls are TRBV5-6 and TRBJ1-1; D is ambiguous. The germline V gene has CDR1 SGHDT and CDR2 YYEEEE. The CDR3 covers 11 residues. Trimming removed 0 bases from V and 8 bases from J, with 5 bases in between. This CDR3 is CASSLVEEAFF. DNA of the CDR3: TGTGCCAGCAGCTTGGTGGAGGAAGCTTTCTTT.

The genes are TRBV28 and TRBJ1-5, with 9 bases lining up with TRBD1. Germline V CDR1 and CDR2: MDHEN, SYDVKM. The CDR3 has 14 residues. With 7 bases clipped from V and 6 bases from J, the junction kept 7 bases outside the gene matches. CDR3 sequence reads: CASTLTGGIQPQHF. The CDR3 DNA follows: TGTGCCAGCACCCTAACAGGGGGCATTCAGCCCCAGCATTTT.

The chain links TRBV7-8 to TRBJ1-4, with TRBD1 as a possible D gene (6 bases). The CDR3 totals 17 residues. The germline V gene has CDR1 SGHVS and CDR2 FQNEAQ. V was cut by 2 bases and J by 0 bases, with 13 bases left in between. CDR3: CASSLNREGTTNEKLFF. CDR3 nucleotide sequence: TGTGCCAGCAGCTTAAACAGGGAGGGCACAACTAATGAAAAACTGTTTTTT.

This clone was observed once. The chain employs TRBV28 and TRBJ2-7; 13 nucleotides align to TRBD2. Germline trimming cut 5 bases from V and 5 bases from J; bases unmatched to any gene: 6. The germline V gene has CDR1 MDHEN and CDR2 SYDVKM. This CDR3 has 15 amino acids. The CDR3 DNA reads TGTGCCAGCAGTCGGACTAGCGGGAGTATCAACGAGCAGTACTTC. Translated, it gives CASSRTSGSINEQYF.

J is TRBJ2-1 and V is TRBV15, with D tentatively TRBD2 (5 bases). V gave up 3 bases and J gave up 7 bases, with 16 bases separating them. The germline CDR1 and CDR2 sequences are LNHNV and YYDKDF (reference sequence). The CDR3 contains 15 residues. The CDR3 region is CATSSDSGNGNEQFF. The CDR3 nucleotides are TGTGCCACCAGCAGTGATTCGGGGAATGGTAATGAGCAGTTCTTC.

This clone appeared a few times. The chain links TRBV9 to TRBJ1-5, with D possibly being TRBD1 (6 bases). The V gene's germline CDR1 is SGDLS and CDR2 YYNGEE. The V and J ends lost 3 bases and 0 bases respectively, with 7 bases between them. The CDR3 has 14 amino acids. The CDR3 DNA follows: TGTGCCAGCAGCGCAGGGGATAGCAATCAGCCCCAGCATTTT. Amino acids: CASSAGDSNQPQHF.

V is TRBV11-2 and J is TRBJ2-2; D unclear. Germline assignment: CDR1 SGHAT and CDR2 FQNNGV. The CDR3 totals 13 residues. V was shortened by 3 bases and J by 3 bases, with 5 bases between the two germline ends. The DNA of the CDR3 is TGTGCCAGCAGCTTCCAGTACACCGGGGAGCTGTTTTTT. Translated: CASSFQYTGELFF. The whole variable domain, filled in from reference TRBV11-2 and TRBJ2-2, reads EAGVAQSPRYKIIEKRQSVAFWCNPISGHATLYWYQQILGQGPKLLIQFQNNGVVDDSQLPKDRFSAERLKGVDSTLKIQPAKLEDSAVYLCASSFQYTGELFFGEGSRLTVL.

The V call is TRBV10-3, the J call TRBJ2-3; 8 nucleotides line up with TRBD2. V was pared by 5 bases and J by 5 bases, with 9 bases of the junction left unmatched. The CDR3 runs 15 residues. Germline CDR1 and CDR2: ENHRY and SYGVKD. The CDR3 DNA follows: TGTGCCATCAGTCCACTAGCGGTGAGCGTAGATACGCAGTATTTT. Residues: CAISPLAVSVDTQYF.

V is TRBV28 and J is TRBJ1-2; 8 positions agree with TRBD1. CDR3 size: 14 residues. V was pared by 6 bases and J by 4 bases, with 7 bases of the junction left unmatched. The V gene's germline CDR1 is MDHEN and CDR2 SYDVKM. For the CDR3, the DNA is TGTGCCAGCAGACCCGGGACAGGACCCTATGGCTACACCTTC. It codes for CASRPGTGPYGYTF.

This clone was seen only a few times. J is TRBJ1-4 and V is TRBV2; 8 bases line up with TRBD1. The junction had 6 bases not matched to a gene; V was cut back by 8 bases and J by 4 bases. The CDR3 is made up of 14 amino acids. Germline CDR1 and CDR2: SNHLY and FYNNEI. The CDR3 nucleotides read TGTGCCAGCTCCCAGGGGGCGGTTAATGAAAAACTGTTTTTT. It translates to CASSQGAVNEKLFF.

The V call is TRBV28, the J call TRBJ1-1, with D unclear. Trimming took off 5 bases at V and 7 bases at J, with 8 bases between the two ends. CDR1 and CDR2 (germline): MDHEN, SYDVKM. This CDR3 has 11 amino acids. The CDR3 sequence: CASSLTSEAFF. The CDR3 region has the DNA TGTGCCAGCAGTCTTACAAGTGAAGCTTTCTTT.

The chain joins TRBV28 to TRBJ1-2; 10 bases fit TRBD1. V lost 6 bases, J lost 7 bases, and 11 bases stayed unmatched. The CDR3 spans 15 residues. From germline, CDR1 is MDHEN and CDR2 SYDVKM. CDR3 loop: CASRLSDRGLGGYTF. CDR3 DNA: TGTGCCAGCAGGCTCAGCGACAGGGGGCTAGGTGGCTACACCTTC.